This TCR beta chain stems from a study of blood T cell repertoires in COVID-19. CDR1 is SGHTA, CDR2 FQGTGA, per germline. The CDR3 covers 14 residues. The ends lost 6 bases at V and 5 bases at J; junction bases unmatched: 7. Source study methods: Amplification from reference gene primers served as the basis for estimated nucleated cell counts. This table comes from immunoSEQ multiplex PCR, and its TCRdb copy is limited to in-frame clones, with some not included. The V and J calls and clone size come from that table; D and trimming were worked out from the DNA. The sample includes some 370,000 clones, about 89% of them seen just once.

The receptor was derived from a man between 40 and 49 years old with acute or convalescent COVID-19. The V and J genes are TRBV7-3 and TRBJ2-5; TRBD1 matches 9 bases. Material for sequencing was peripheral blood. The CDR3 nucleotides are TGTGCCAGCAGTCAAACAGGGGGCAGGGAGACCCAGTACTTC. Translated, it gives CASSQTGGRETQYF. The variable domain in full, with the rest retrieved from reference TRBV7-3 and TRBJ2-5, is GAGVSQTPSNKVTEKGKYVELRCDPISGHTALYWYRQSLGQGPEFLIYFQGTGAADDSGLPNDRFFAVRPEGSVSTLKIQRTERGDSAVYLCASSQTGGRETQYFGPGTRLLVL.